A single sample gave rise to the 25 T cell receptor beta chains below, sequenced in a study of cytotoxic CD8 clonotypes in ibrutinib-treated CLL. Using immunoSEQ multiplex PCR, the repertoire was profiled, and TCRdb retains in-frame clones only, with some absent. The sample has 130,000 or so clones; about four fifths are singletons. The sequences come from PBMCs, collected after 12 months of ibrutinib treatment. These receptors were obtained from a human donor with chronic lymphocytic leukemia.

V usage is TRBV18 and J usage is TRBJ2-7, with D possibly matching TRBD1 (5 bases). The CDR3 has 13 residues. The germline gives CDR1 KGHSH, CDR2 LQKENI. V dropped 8 bases and J dropped 2 bases, with 13 bases sitting between them. The DNA of the CDR3 is TGTGCCAGCCAGTCCCCGACAGCCTACGAGCAGTACTTC. It is translated as CASQSPTAYEQYF.

The V gene is TRBV19, the J gene TRBJ2-1, with D uncertain. There are 14 residues in the CDR3. With 5 bases removed from V and 4 bases from J, the gap between germline ends came to 12 bases. Looked up from germline, CDR1 is LNHDA and CDR2 is SQIVND (reference sequence). For the CDR3, the DNA is TGTGCCAGTAGTTTTCGGTCTACTTACAATGAGCAGTTCTTC. Translated: CASSFRSTYNEQFF. The variable domain in full, with the rest retrieved from reference TRBV19 and TRBJ2-1, is DGGITQSPKYLFRKEGQNVTLSCEQNLNHDAMYWYRQDPGQGLRLIYYSQIVNDFQKGDIAEGYSVSREKKESFPLTVTSAQKNPTAFYLCASSFRSTYNEQFFGPGTRLTVL.

This clone has only a few counts. The rearrangement joins TRBV19 to TRBJ1-1, with 7 nucleotides matching TRBD1. The CDR3 has 14 residues. The germline gives CDR1 LNHDA, CDR2 SQIVND (reference sequence). Losses at the gene ends were 3 bases for V and 7 bases for J; bases not matched to a gene: 8. Here the CDR3 DNA reads TGTGCCAGTAGTATCCTTTACCAGGGGGGTGAAGCTTTCTTT. Its translation: CASSILYQGGEAFF.

The rearrangement uses TRBV2 and TRBJ2-2, with D tentatively TRBD1 (5 bases). The CDR3 totals 14 residues. V was clipped by 7 bases and J by 5 bases, with 14 bases between them. Germline V lookup: CDR1 SNHLY, CDR2 FYNNEI. The CDR3 loop is CASKGSRGTGELFF. The CDR3 nucleotides read TGTGCCAGCAAGGGGTCTCGTGGTACCGGGGAGCTGTTTTTT.

The J gene is TRBJ1-2, the V gene TRBV13; D is undetermined. CDR3 length: 14 residues. Germline CDR1 and CDR2: PRHDT and FYEKMQ (reference sequence). V shed 4 bases and J shed 4 bases, with 13 bases lying between them. CDR3 residues: CASSSWRAAYGYTF. DNA for the CDR3: TGTGCCAGCAGCTCCTGGCGGGCAGCCTATGGCTACACCTTC.

The J gene is TRBJ2-3, the V gene TRBV11-3; the D call may be TRBD1 or TRBD2 (5 bases each). V dropped 1 base and J dropped 4 bases, with 12 bases sitting between them. The CDR3 contains 15 residues. Germline CDR1 reads SGHNT; CDR2 reads YENEEA. The CDR3 nucleotides read TGTGCCAGCAGCTTAGGAGGGGCGGTGTCAGATACGCAGTATTTT. Translated: CASSLGGAVSDTQYF.

This clone was seen only a few times. The chain uses TRBV30 and TRBJ2-2; TRBD1 aligns across 9 bases. There are 15 residues in the CDR3. The V gene's germline CDR1 is GTSNPN and CDR2 SVGIG (reference sequence). Trimming at V came to 0 bases and at J to 3 bases, leaving 2 bases not matched to a gene. CDR3 sequence: CAWSVWTGDTGELFF. In nucleotides, the CDR3 is TGTGCCTGGAGTGTTTGGACAGGGGACACCGGGGAGCTGTTTTTT.

The chain uses TRBV7-8 and TRBJ2-7, with a tentative D call TRBD1 (5 bases). The CDR3 has 13 amino acids. V lost 4 bases to trimming and J lost 7 bases, with 14 bases between them. In germline, CDR1 is SGHVS, CDR2 FQNEAQ. The CDR3 DNA is TGTGCCAGCAGCTCCGGACAAACGCGGGAGCAGTACTTC. Translated: CASSSGQTREQYF.

This CDR3 is CASSPGLRTEAFF. In nucleotides, the CDR3 is TGTGCCAGCAGCCCGGGACTCCGCACTGAAGCTTTCTTT. This rearrangement joins TRBV7-9 to TRBJ1-1, with D tentatively TRBD1 (5 bases). Germline values: CDR1 SEHNR, CDR2 FQNEAQ (reference sequence). V was trimmed by 5 bases and J by 4 bases, leaving 11 bases between them. CDR3 length equals 13 residues.

V usage is TRBV11-2 and J usage is TRBJ2-7; D uncertain. This CDR3 is built from 14 residues. Looked up from germline, CDR1 is SGHAT and CDR2 is FQNNGV. The ends were cut back, 5 bases at V and 0 bases at J, with 11 bases in the middle. The CDR3 loop reads CASSGARSSYEQYF. The CDR3 coding sequence is TGTGCCAGCAGCGGAGCCAGGAGCTCCTACGAGCAGTACTTC. The full variable domain, with the rest looked up from reference TRBV11-2 and TRBJ2-7, is EAGVAQSPRYKIIEKRQSVAFWCNPISGHATLYWYQQILGQGPKLLIQFQNNGVVDDSQLPKDRFSAERLKGVDSTLKIQPAKLEDSAVYLCASSGARSSYEQYFGPGTRLTVT.

The chain recombines TRBV9 with TRBJ2-7; D unresolved. This CDR3 comprises 15 residues. The V end lost 2 bases, the J end lost 0 bases, and 12 bases lay between the germline ends. Germline CDR1 SGDLS, CDR2 YYNGEE. This CDR3 is CASSVSWRNSYEQYF. The CDR3 DNA reads as TGTGCCAGCAGCGTGAGTTGGCGGAACTCCTACGAGCAGTACTTC.

This chain links TRBV7-3 with TRBJ2-6; the D is unclear. Per germline, CDR1 SGHTA and CDR2 FQGTGA. V was trimmed by 6 bases and J by 0 bases, leaving 9 bases between them. CDR3 length: 15 amino acids. This chain's CDR3 is CASSNTASGANVLTF. CDR3 DNA sequence: TGTGCCAGCAGTAACACAGCCTCTGGGGCCAACGTCCTGACTTTC.

This clone has more than one count but fewer than ten. The CDR3 reads CASSFARAYNEQFF. The DNA of the CDR3 is TGTGCCAGCAGCTTTGCTCGGGCGTACAATGAGCAGTTCTTC. The V gene is TRBV7-9, the J gene TRBJ2-1, with unresolved D. V dropped 3 bases and J dropped 4 bases, with 10 bases sitting between them. The CDR3 extends over 14 amino acids. Germline V gene lookup returns CDR1 SEHNR and CDR2 FQNEAQ (reference sequence). The whole variable domain, filled in from reference TRBV7-9 and TRBJ2-1, reads DTGVSQNPRHKITKRGQNVTFRCDPISEHNRLYWYRQTLGQGPEFLTYFQNEAQLEKSRLLSDRFSAERPKGSFSTLEIQRTEQGDSAMYLCASSFARAYNEQFFGPGTRLTVL.

This clone turned up a few times. The gene calls are TRBV7-9 and TRBJ1-2, with D unclear. Looked up from germline, CDR1 is SEHNR and CDR2 is FQNEAQ (reference sequence). Between the trimmed V and J ends, which lost 6 bases and 8 bases, there was a span of 22 bases. The CDR3 runs to 15 residues. The CDR3 reads CASRRGTDASLGYTF. The CDR3, as DNA: TGTGCCAGCAGACGCGGCACCGATGCAAGTTTGGGCTACACCTTC.

This clone has just a few counts. CDR3 region: CASSEGQQETQYF. Written as DNA, the CDR3 is TGTGCCAGCAGTGAAGGGCAGCAAGAGACCCAGTACTTC. The chain employs TRBV2 and TRBJ2-5, with D uncertain. The CDR3 contains 13 residues. CDR1 SNHLY and CDR2 FYNNEI come from the germline V gene. Trimming removed 1 base from V and 2 bases from J, with 5 bases in between. The full variable domain, completed using reference TRBV2 and TRBJ2-5, is EPEVTQTPSHQVTQMGQEVILRCVPISNHLYFYWYRQILGQKVEFLVSFYNNEISEKSEIFDDQFSVERPDGSNFTLKIRSTKLEDSAMYFCASSEGQQETQYFGPGTRLLVL.

This clone turned up a few times. V and J are TRBV7-2 and TRBJ2-3, with 8 bases identical to TRBD2. The V gene end was trimmed by 5 bases and the J gene end by 3 bases; junction bases not matched to a gene: 7. This CDR3 has 15 residues. Per germline, CDR1 SGHTA and CDR2 FQGNSA. The CDR3 loop is CASSGLAGYTDTQYF. The CDR3 DNA reads TGTGCCAGCAGCGGATTAGCGGGGTATACAGATACGCAGTATTTT. Combining the CDR3 with reference TRBV7-2 and TRBJ2-3 gives the whole variable domain GAGVSQSPSNKVTEKGKDVELRCDPISGHTALYWYRQSLGQGLEFLIYFQGNSAPDKSGLPSDRFSAERTGGSVSTLTIQRTQQEDSAVYLCASSGLAGYTDTQYFGPGTRLTVL.

The chain is built from TRBV7-2 and TRBJ2-1, with D possibly TRBD2 on 5 matching bases. The CDR3 is 16 amino acids. V lost 5 bases to trimming and J lost 4 bases, with 18 bases between them. Germline V CDR1 and CDR2: SGHTA, FQGNSA. CDR3 amino acids: CASSPGVGDAYNEQFF. Written as DNA, the CDR3 is TGTGCCAGCAGCCCAGGAGTGGGAGACGCATACAATGAGCAGTTCTTC. The whole variable domain, remainder taken from reference TRBV7-2 and TRBJ2-1, is GAGVSQSPSNKVTEKGKDVELRCDPISGHTALYWYRQSLGQGLEFLIYFQGNSAPDKSGLPSDRFSAERTGGSVSTLTIQRTQQEDSAVYLCASSPGVGDAYNEQFFGPGTRLTVL.

The chain joins TRBV18 to TRBJ1-4; TRBD1 aligns across 8 bases. CDR1 is KGHSH and CDR2 is LQKENI in the germline V gene. This CDR3 has 17 amino acids. V shed 2 bases, J shed 2 bases, and the junction held 7 bases outside the gene matches. The CDR3 DNA reads TGTGCCAGCTCACCAGGACAGGGAATGGAGACTAATGAAAAACTGTTTTTT. Translating gives CASSPGQGMETNEKLFF.

This clone has just one count. The chain has TRBV7-9 and TRBJ2-1; TRBD1 matches at 7 bases. Germline CDR1 reads SEHNR; CDR2 reads FQNEAQ (reference sequence). There are 15 residues in the CDR3. The ends lost 4 bases at V and 10 bases at J; junction bases unmatched: 13. CDR3: CASSYETGQRLEQFF. CDR3 bases: TGTGCCAGCAGCTACGAAACGGGACAGCGCTTAGAGCAGTTCTTC.

The chain is built from TRBV20-1 and TRBJ1-1; D is ambiguous. With 3 bases removed from V and 5 bases from J, the gap between germline ends came to 7 bases. This CDR3 spans 11 amino acids. Per the germline V gene, CDR1 is DFQATT and CDR2 is SNEGSKA (reference sequence). CDR3 nucleotide sequence: TGCAGTGCTAGTCGGGGAACTGAAGCTTTCTTT. This sequence encodes CSASRGTEAFF.

The chain uses TRBV5-1 and TRBJ2-5; D perhaps matches TRBD1 (6 bases). The CDR3 has 13 residues. Germline assignment: CDR1 SGHRS and CDR2 YFSETQ. V lost 6 bases to trimming and J lost 5 bases, with 14 bases between them. CDR3 sequence: CASNQGQGETQYF. The CDR3, as DNA: TGCGCCAGCAATCAGGGGCAGGGGGAGACCCAGTACTTC.

V is TRBV25-1 and J is TRBJ1-5; weak D call: TRBD1 (5 bases). This CDR3 has 12 amino acids. Trimming removed 4 bases at V and 15 bases at J, with 16 bases between. Germline V gives CDR1 MGHDK, CDR2 SYGVNS. The CDR3 bases are TGTGCCAGCAGTGTAGATTGGACACCTACGCATTTT. Translated: CASSVDWTPTHF.

The rearrangement joins TRBV11-2 to TRBJ2-7, with D hard to call. The CDR3 loop spans 15 amino acids. V was cut by 0 bases and J by 8 bases, with 17 bases left in between. Germline V gene sequence: CDR1 SGHAT, CDR2 FQNNGV. The CDR3 is CASSLDPALPSQQYF. CDR3 coding DNA: TGTGCCAGCAGCTTAGATCCCGCCCTCCCCAGCCAGCAGTACTTC.

This sequence joins TRBV6-5 and TRBJ2-5; D perhaps matches TRBD2 (7 bases). CDR1 is MNHEY and CDR2 is SVGAGI in the germline V gene. This CDR3 comprises 13 residues. V gave up 6 bases and J gave up 2 bases, with 10 bases separating them. CDR3 loop: CASSGGLQETQYF. The CDR3 DNA follows: TGTGCCAGCAGCGGGGGGCTGCAAGAGACCCAGTACTTC.

The chain couples TRBV7-8 to TRBJ2-3; 7 bases match TRBD2. This CDR3 comprises 18 residues. With V trimmed by 3 bases and J by 4 bases, 16 bases remained unmatched. Looked up from germline, CDR1 is SGHVS and CDR2 is FQNEAQ. As DNA, the CDR3 is TGTGCCAGCAGCTTTCCCTTGATCGGCGGGAGCCTGGCAGATACGCAGTATTTT. Amino acids: CASSFPLIGGSLADTQYF.